This TCR beta chain was found in a study of T cell responses to AZD1222 COVID-19 vaccine (dated by TCRdb to 2020 to 2022). About the investigation overall: TCR sequencing covered 233 trial participants: 200 to 210 given two doses of AZD1222 and some 25 given two doses of MenACWY control vaccine. Trial participants were enrolled by age into subgroups of 18-55, 56-69 and 70-plus years, and around 140, 26 and 57 TCR-sequenced participants, respectively, were included in these subgroups.

The CDR3 regions of human TCRbeta chains were analyzed by immunosequencing. As for the original processing: Repertoire TCRs were matched against a reference library of SARS-CoV-2-specific TCRs generated with the MIRA antigen-specificity platform. Breadth was defined as the fraction of unique TCRs that were SARS-CoV-2-associated. Depth was defined as the fraction of total T cells that were SARS-CoV-2-associated. Each spike-specific TCR was assigned to its reactive spike region and to a CD4 or CD8 class using the MIRA data. Log10-transformed breadth and depth values were compared by one-way ANOVA with Sidak's multiple comparisons tests. TCRdb mirrors the immuneACCESS table, restricted to in-frame sequences. Some clones are absent from its copies; in checked studies, under half trace to an unresolved V gene, and the reason for the others is unknown. The DNA was the basis for D and trimming; V, J and clone size are from that table. The sample has some 58,000 clones on record, more than 75% of them singletons. Of the sample, 5% falls within the top ten clones.

The sample's time point label, decoded: about 28 days (+/-7) after the second vaccine dose. AZD1222 recipients whose second dose came at about 4 weeks and those whose second dose came at about 12 weeks were combined into one group, since spike-specific TCR depth and breadth did not differ between the two schedules. Vaccinee samples were obtained from the UK trials COV001 and COV002, which included a single-blind randomized controlled phase 2/3 trial of AZD1222 (ChAdOx1 nCoV-19) in healthy adults. For TCRbeta chain sequencing, PBMC samples from trial participants were taken at day 0 and at day 28 after the second dose. The CDR3 numbers 14 residues from cysteine through phenylalanine. Solely the CDR3 DNA is kept, with 42 bases framed from the first base. From the germline V gene (reference sequence), CDR1 is SGHKS and CDR2 is YYEKEE. V is shortened by 6 bases, J by 7 bases, and the region joining them spans 14 bases.

The study at large found these results: Most participants were white British and females outnumbered males, and the authors suggested that clonal diversity may have been underestimated. A significant rise in spike-specific TCR breadth and depth was observed after two AZD1222 doses relative to day 0 and relative to MenACWY recipients. Conclusions about previously exposed vaccinees are limited because only six or seven AZD1222 recipients were SARS-CoV-2 seropositive at baseline. Vaccine-associated CD4 TCRs spanned the whole spike protein, with dominant responses in regions 160-218 and 743-854. Because no day 14 peak-response samples were available, repertoires were characterized only after the peak T cell response. Nearly half of unique spike-specific TCRs reportedly recognized epitopes outside regions mutated in the B.1.351 and B.1.1.7 variants. The 56-69-year group was small, and its depth increase did not reach significance, likely because of low power.

Notes on this clone: Its target antigen remains unknown. Base qualities are missing; no much larger clone stands one base away.

The sample consisted of peripheral blood, taken 28 days after the second AZD1222 dose. The clonotype was recovered from an adult who received the AZD1222 COVID-19 vaccine. The rearrangement joined TRBV5-5 to TRBJ1-6; perhaps TRBD1 is the D gene, with 5 bases matching. The base sequence is TGTGCCAGCACCTGGGGCAATCAGAATTCACCCCTCCACTTT. This codes for CASTWGNQNSPLHF.